One T cell receptor beta chain is described in this entry. Its specificity is not known. Primers: 60 Vbeta forward and 13 Jbeta reverse. This table comes from immunoSEQ multiplex PCR, and its TCRdb copy is limited to in-frame clones, with some not included. The sample includes 180,000 or so clones, around 80% of them seen just once. V lost 6 bases and J 7 bases, leaving 14 bases between the germline ends. Germline CDR1 SGHNT, CDR2 YYREEE (reference sequence). CDR3 length equals 14 residues. The data were obtained in a study of cytomegalovirus exposure and HLA in healthy donors. Points from the study as a whole: Among the sequence variants, a highly shared cluster was likely an artifact of sequencing.

V is TRBV5-4 and J is TRBJ1-6; D is possibly TRBD1 (5 bases). The source material was PBMCs. This TCR derives from a woman aged 60-70 years in good health and CMV-seropositive. CDR3 sequence reads: CASKRGNGNSPLHF. In DNA form, the CDR3 reads TGTGCCAGCAAAAGGGGAAATGGCAATTCACCCCTCCACTTT.